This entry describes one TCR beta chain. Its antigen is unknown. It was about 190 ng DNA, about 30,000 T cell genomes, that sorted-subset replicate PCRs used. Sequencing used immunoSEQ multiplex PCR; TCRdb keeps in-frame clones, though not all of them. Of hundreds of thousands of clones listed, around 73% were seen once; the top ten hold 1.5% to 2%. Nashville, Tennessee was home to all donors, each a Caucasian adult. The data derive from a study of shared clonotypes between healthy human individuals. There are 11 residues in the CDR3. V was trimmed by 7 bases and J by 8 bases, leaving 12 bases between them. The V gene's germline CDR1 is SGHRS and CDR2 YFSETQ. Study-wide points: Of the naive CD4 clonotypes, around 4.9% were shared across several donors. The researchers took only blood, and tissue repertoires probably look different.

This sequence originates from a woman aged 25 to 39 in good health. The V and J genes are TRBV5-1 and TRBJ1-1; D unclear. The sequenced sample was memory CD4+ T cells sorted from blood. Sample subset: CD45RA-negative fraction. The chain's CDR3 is CASSQFGEAFF. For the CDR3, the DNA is TGCGCCAGCTCACAATTCGGAGAAGCTTTCTTT.